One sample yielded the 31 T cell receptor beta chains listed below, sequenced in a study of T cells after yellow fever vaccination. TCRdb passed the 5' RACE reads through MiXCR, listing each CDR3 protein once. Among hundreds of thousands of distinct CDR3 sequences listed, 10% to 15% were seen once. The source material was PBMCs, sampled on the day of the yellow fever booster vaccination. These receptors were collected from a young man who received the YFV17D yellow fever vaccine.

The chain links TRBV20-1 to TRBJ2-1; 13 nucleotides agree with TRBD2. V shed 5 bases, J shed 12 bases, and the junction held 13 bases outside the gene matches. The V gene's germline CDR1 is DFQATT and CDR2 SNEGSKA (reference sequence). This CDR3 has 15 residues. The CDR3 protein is CSARRPNGLAGAQFF. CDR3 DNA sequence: TGCAGTGCTCGTCGGCCAAATGGACTAGCGGGAGCGCAGTTCTTC.

This chain's CDR3 is CASSDRDPYGYTF. The CDR3 region has the DNA TGTGCCAGCAGCGACAGGGACCCCTATGGCTACACCTTC. J is TRBJ1-2 and V is TRBV6-6, with 7 bases aligning to TRBD1. V trimming: 6 bases; J trimming: 4 bases; junction bases outside the gene matches: 5. The CDR3 loop spans 13 amino acids. CDR1 and CDR2 (germline): MNHNY, SVGAGI (reference sequence).

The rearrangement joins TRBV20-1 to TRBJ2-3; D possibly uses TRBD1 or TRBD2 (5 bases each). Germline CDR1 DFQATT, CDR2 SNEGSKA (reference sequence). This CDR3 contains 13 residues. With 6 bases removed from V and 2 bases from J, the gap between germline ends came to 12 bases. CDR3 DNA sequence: TGCAGTGCCCGGGGCGCGGCCACAGATACGCAGTATTTT. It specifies CSARGAATDTQYF.

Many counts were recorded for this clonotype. In DNA, the CDR3 is TGTGCCAGCAGCCCCGGGACTAGCGGGAGGGCTACGCAGTATTTT. Its translation: CASSPGTSGRATQYF. J is TRBJ2-3 and V is TRBV11-2; 16 bases map to TRBD2. Germline values: CDR1 SGHAT, CDR2 FQNNGV. The trim removed 5 bases at V and 8 bases at J, leaving 4 bases unmatched. The CDR3 is 15 amino acids.

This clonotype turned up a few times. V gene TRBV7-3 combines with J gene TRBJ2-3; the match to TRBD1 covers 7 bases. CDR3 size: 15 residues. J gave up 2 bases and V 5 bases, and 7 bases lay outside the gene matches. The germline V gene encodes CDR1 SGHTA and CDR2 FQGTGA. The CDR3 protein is CASSTDRRLTDTQYF. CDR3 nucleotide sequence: TGTGCCAGCAGCACGGACAGGCGGCTCACAGATACGCAGTATTTT.

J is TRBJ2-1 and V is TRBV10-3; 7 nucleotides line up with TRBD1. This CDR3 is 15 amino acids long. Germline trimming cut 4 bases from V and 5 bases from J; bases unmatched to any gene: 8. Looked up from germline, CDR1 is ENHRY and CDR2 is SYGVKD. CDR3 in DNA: TGTGCCATCAGTGGGGGACAGAGGGTGGACAATGAGCAGTTCTTC. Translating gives CAISGGQRVDNEQFF.

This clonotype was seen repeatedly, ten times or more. The CDR3 nucleotides read TGTGCCAGCAGCCCCCCCGGGGATACGCAGTATTTT. Protein product: CASSPPGDTQYF. V usage is TRBV7-9 and J usage is TRBJ2-3; D unclear. The CDR3 is 12 residues long. V was pared by 5 bases and J by 6 bases, with 9 bases between. Germline V gene data show CDR1 as SEHNR and CDR2 as FQNEAQ (reference sequence).

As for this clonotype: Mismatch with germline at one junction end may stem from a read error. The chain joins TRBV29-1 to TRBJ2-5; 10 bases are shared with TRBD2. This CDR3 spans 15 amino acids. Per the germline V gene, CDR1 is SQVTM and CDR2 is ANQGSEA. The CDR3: CGVDTSGVELETQYF. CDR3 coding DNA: TGCGGCGTTGATACTAGCGGGGTAGAGTTAGAGACCCAGTACTTC.

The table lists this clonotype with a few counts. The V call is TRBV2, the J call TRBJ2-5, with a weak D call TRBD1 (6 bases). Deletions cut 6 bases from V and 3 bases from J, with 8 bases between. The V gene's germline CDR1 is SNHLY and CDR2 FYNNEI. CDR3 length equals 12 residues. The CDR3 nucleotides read TGTGCCAGCAGAAACAGGGAAGAGACCCAGTACTTC. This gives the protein CASRNREETQYF.

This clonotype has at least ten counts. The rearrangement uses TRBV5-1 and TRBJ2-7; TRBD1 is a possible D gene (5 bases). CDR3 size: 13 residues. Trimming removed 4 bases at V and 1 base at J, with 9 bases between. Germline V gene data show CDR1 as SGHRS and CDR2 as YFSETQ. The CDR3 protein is CASSRRQSYEQYF. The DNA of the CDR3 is TGCGCCAGCAGCCGTAGACAGTCCTACGAGCAGTACTTC.

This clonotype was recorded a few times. CDR3 protein: CASSEPGASDTQYF. DNA for the CDR3: TGTGCCAGCAGTGAACCGGGAGCATCAGATACGCAGTATTTT. The V and J genes are TRBV25-1 and TRBJ2-3, with D tentatively TRBD2 (6 bases). The CDR3 is 14 residues long. Germline V CDR1 and CDR2: MGHDK, SYGVNS. The V end was cut by 2 bases, the J end by 4 bases, with 10 bases between. Drawing the rest from reference TRBV25-1 and TRBJ2-3, the complete variable domain is EADIYQTPRYLVIGTGKKITLECSQTMGHDKMYWYQQDPGMELHLIHYSYGVNSTEKGDLSSESTVSRIRTEHFPLTLESARPSHTSQYLCASSEPGASDTQYFGPGTRLTVL.

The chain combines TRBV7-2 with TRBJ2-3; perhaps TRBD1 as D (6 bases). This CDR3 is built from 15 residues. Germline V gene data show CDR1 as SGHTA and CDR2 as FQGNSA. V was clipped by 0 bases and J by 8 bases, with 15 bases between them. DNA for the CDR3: TGTGCCAGCAGCTTAGCGGCCCGTGCAGGGGTTACGCAGTATTTT. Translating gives CASSLAARAGVTQYF. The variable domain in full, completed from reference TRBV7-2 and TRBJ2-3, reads GAGVSQSPSNKVTEKGKDVELRCDPISGHTALYWYRQSLGQGLEFLIYFQGNSAPDKSGLPSDRFSAERTGGSVSTLTIQRTQQEDSAVYLCASSLAARAGVTQYFGPGTRLTVL.

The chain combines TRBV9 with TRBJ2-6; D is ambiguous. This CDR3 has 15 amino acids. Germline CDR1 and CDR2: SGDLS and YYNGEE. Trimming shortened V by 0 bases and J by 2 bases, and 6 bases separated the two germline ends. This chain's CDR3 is CASSVGQAGANVLTF. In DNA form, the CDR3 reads TGTGCCAGCAGCGTAGGGCAGGCTGGGGCCAACGTCCTGACTTTC.

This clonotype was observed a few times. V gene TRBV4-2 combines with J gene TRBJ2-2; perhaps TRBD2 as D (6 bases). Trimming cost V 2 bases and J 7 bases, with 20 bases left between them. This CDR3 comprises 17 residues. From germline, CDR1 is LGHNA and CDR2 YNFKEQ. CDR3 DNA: TGTGCCAGCAGCCAACCTGGAGTGCGGGACCTTAGCGGGGAGCTGTTTTTT. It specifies CASSQPGVRDLSGELFF.

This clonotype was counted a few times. The CDR3 loop reads CASSPGGQGSYEQYF. The CDR3 region has the DNA TGTGCCAGCTCCCCAGGCGGACAGGGATCCTACGAGCAGTACTTC. The J gene is TRBJ2-7, the V gene TRBV18, with 8 bases identical to TRBD1. CDR1 is KGHSH, CDR2 LQKENI, per germline. The CDR3 contains 15 residues. Germline trimming cut 6 bases from V and 1 base from J; bases unmatched to any gene: 8.

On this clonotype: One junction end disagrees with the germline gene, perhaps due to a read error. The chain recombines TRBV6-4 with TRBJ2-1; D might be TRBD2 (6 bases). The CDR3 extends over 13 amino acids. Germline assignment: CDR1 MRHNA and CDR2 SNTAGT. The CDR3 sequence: CACSPTGGYEQFF. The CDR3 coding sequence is TGTGCCTGCAGCCCGACCGGAGGGTATGAGCAGTTCTTC.

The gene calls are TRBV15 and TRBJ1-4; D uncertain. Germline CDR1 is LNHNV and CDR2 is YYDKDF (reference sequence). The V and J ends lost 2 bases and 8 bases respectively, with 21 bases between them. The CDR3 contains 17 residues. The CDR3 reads CATSRSRANGWKEKLFF. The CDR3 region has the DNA TGTGCCACCAGCAGATCAAGGGCGAATGGGTGGAAAGAAAAACTGTTTTTT. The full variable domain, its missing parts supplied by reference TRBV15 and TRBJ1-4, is DAMVIQNPRYQVTQFGKPVTLSCSQTLNHNVMYWYQQKSSQAPKLLFHYYDKDFNNEADTPDNFQSRRPNTSFCFLDIRSPGLGDTAMYLCATSRSRANGWKEKLFFGSGTQLSVL.

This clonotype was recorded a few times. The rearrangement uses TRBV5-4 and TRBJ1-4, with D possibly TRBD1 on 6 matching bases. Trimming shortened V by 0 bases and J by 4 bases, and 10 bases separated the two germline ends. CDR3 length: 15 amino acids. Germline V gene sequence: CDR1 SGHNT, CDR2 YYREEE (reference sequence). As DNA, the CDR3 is TGTGCCAGCAGCTTGGAGGGCAGGGGTAATGAAAAACTGTTTTTT. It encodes CASSLEGRGNEKLFF. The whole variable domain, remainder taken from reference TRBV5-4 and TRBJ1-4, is ETGVTQSPTHLIKTRGQQVTLRCSSQSGHNTVSWYQQALGQGPQFIFQYYREEENGRGNFPPRFSGLQFPNYSSELNVNALELDDSALYLCASSLEGRGNEKLFFGSGTQLSVL.

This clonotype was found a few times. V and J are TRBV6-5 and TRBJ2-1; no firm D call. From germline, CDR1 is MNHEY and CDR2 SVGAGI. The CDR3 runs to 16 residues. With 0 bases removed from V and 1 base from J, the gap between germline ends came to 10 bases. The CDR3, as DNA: TGTGCCAGCAGTTACTCCCTCGGGCCATCCTACAATGAGCAGTTCTTC. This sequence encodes CASSYSLGPSYNEQFF.

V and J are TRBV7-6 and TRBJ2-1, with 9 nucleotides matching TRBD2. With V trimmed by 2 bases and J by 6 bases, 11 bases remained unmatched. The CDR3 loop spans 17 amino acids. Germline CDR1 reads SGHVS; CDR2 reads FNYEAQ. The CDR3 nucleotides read TGTGCCAGCAGCTTAAGCCGAGTAGCGGGGGCGTTCAATGAGCAGTTCTTC. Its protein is CASSLSRVAGAFNEQFF.

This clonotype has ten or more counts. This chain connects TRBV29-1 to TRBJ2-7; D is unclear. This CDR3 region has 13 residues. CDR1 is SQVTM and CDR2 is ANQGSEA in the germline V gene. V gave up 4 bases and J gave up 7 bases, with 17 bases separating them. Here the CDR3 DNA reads TGCAGCGTTGTAGACACCCGAGCGATAGAGCAGTACTTC. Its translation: CSVVDTRAIEQYF.

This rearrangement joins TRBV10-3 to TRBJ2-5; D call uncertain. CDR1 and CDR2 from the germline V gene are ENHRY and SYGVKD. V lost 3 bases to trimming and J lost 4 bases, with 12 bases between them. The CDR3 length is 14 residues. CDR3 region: CAISEGRSGETQYF. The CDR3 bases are TGTGCCATCAGTGAAGGAAGGTCAGGAGAGACCCAGTACTTC.

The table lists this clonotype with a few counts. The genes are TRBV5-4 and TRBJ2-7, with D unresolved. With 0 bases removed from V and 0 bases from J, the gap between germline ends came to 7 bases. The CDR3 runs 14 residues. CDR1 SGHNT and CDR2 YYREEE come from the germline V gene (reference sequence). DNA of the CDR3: TGTGCCAGCAGCTTGGAATCCCGCTCCTACGAGCAGTACTTC. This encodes CASSLESRSYEQYF.

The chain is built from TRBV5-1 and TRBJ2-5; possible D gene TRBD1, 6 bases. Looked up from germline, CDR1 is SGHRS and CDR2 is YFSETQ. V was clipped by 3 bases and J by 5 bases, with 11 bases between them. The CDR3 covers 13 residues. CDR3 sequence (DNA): TGCGCCAGCAGCTCACAGGGTTCGGAGACCCAGTACTTC. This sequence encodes CASSSQGSETQYF.

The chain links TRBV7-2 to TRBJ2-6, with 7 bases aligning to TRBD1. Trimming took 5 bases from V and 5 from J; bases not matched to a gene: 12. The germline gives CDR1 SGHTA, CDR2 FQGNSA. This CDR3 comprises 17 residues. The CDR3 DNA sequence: TGTGCCAGCAGCGGCAGGGGGAATCCTAATCGGGCCAACGTCCTGACTTTC. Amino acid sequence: CASSGRGNPNRANVLTF.

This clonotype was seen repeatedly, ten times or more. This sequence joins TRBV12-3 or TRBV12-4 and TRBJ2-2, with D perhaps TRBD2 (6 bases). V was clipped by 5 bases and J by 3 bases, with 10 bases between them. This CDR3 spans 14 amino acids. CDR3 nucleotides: TGTGCCAGCAGTCTGGGACTGGACACCGGGGAGCTGTTTTTT. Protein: CASSLGLDTGELFF.

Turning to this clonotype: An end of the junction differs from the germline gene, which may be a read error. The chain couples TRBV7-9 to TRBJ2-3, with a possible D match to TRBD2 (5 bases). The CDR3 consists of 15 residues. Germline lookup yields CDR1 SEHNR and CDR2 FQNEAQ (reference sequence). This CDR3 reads CSSSLQRSGTDTQYF. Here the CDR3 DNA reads TGTTCCAGCAGCTTACAGCGGAGTGGGACAGATACGCAGTATTTT.

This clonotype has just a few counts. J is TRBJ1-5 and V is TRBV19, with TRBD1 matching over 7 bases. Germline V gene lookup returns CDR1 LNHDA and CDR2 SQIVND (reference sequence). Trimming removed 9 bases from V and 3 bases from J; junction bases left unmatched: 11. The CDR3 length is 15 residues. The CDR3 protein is CASRDSANVNQPQHF. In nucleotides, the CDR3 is TGTGCCAGCCGGGACAGCGCGAACGTCAATCAGCCCCAGCATTTT.

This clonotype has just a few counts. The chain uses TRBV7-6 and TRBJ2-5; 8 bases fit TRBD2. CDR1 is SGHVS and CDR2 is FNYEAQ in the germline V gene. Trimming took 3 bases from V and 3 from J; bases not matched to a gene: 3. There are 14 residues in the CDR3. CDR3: CASSFAGGKETQYF. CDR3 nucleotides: TGTGCCAGCAGCTTCGCGGGAGGCAAAGAGACCCAGTACTTC.

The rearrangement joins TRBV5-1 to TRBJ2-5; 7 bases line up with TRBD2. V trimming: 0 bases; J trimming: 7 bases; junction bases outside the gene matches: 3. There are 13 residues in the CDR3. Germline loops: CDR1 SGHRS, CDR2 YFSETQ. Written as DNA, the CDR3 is TGCGCCAGCAGCTTGGCAATAGCGGGGACCCAGTACTTC. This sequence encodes CASSLAIAGTQYF.

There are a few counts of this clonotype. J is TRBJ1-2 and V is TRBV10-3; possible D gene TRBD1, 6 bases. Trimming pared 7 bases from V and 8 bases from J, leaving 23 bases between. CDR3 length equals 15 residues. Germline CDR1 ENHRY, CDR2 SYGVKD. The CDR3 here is CAITGNLQGTGGYTF. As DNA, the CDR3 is TGTGCCATCACCGGAAATCTACAGGGAACTGGAGGCTACACCTTC.